This T cell receptor beta chain was captured in a study of early stage breast cancer tumors. The V and J ends lost 0 bases and 4 bases, in that order; junction bases with no gene match: 9. CDR3 length: 16 amino acids. CDR1 LGHNA and CDR2 YSLEER come from the germline V gene. This clone has a single count. The table came from immunoSEQ multiplex PCR; TCRdb's copy has only in-frame clones and leaves some out. The table includes some 48,000 clones, roughly four fifths detected once. Sample: blood. The receptor was isolated from a person in their fifties with breast cancer. The gene calls are TRBV4-3 and TRBJ2-7, with 7 bases fitting TRBD1. The CDR3 is CASSQDFTGDGYEQYF. The CDR3 DNA follows: TGCGCCAGCAGCCAAGATTTCACAGGGGATGGGTACGAGCAGTACTTC.